Listed below are T cell receptor beta chains from one sample, sequenced in a study of post-analysis software for immune sequencing data. Each CDR3 protein is one row after TCRdb ran MiXCR on the PCR reads. The sample holds about 810,000 distinct CDR3 sequences; around 50% are singletons and the top ten take 4.6%. The sequenced material came from blood. The receptors stem from a girl aged 5 to 17 with multiple sclerosis. CDR3s include the opening cysteine and the closing phenylalanine or tryptophan.

J,V,CDR3
TRBJ2-3,TRBV29-1,CSVEGVHTDTQYF
TRBJ2-1,TRBV19,CATNPGTGGSGEQFF
TRBJ2-1,TRBV6-6,CASSRGGEDEQFF
-,TRBV5-1,CASSRGRSLVGGEQYF
TRBJ2-5,TRBV20-1,CSARDQSGRETRTQYF
TRBJ2-5,TRBV29-1,CSVEDRTLWVGGQETQYF
TRBJ1-2,TRBV6-5,CASSGGQGGGGYTF
TRBJ2-7,TRBV6-1,CASNIDTIYEQYF
TRBJ2-7,TRBV28,CASSPPRTTALYEQYF
TRBJ2-7,TRBV27,CASRPDRGQTYPYEQYF
TRBJ1-2,TRBV7-2,CASTDTGEYPNYGYTF
TRBJ2-1,TRBV13,CASSSQGQEQFF
TRBJ2-3,TRBV24-1,CATSDPSRYTQYF
TRBJ2-4,TRBV7-9,CASSMALKSHIQYF
-,TRBV20-1,CSAEGLAGGYEQYF
TRBJ2-7,TRBV29-1,CSVGGSSTYEQYF
TRBJ2-3,TRBV5-1,CASSPPGGNTDTQYF
TRBJ1-1,TRBV5-1,CASSLVQSVRGTEAFF
-,TRBV29-1,CSAEIPPGTYEQYF
TRBJ2-7,TRBV6-2/TRBV6-3,CASSRTLFEQYF
TRBJ1-1,TRBV20-1,CSANLNRGTEAFF
TRBJ1-6,TRBV5-6,CASSPDRVSPLHF
TRBJ2-1,TRBV7-9,CASSLGGHFEFF
TRBJ2-1,TRBV3-1,CASSQELWEAYNEQFF
TRBJ2-7,TRBV15,CATSRTPGLAAYEQYF
TRBJ2-7,TRBV20-1,CSASQGKEQYF
TRBJ2-7,TRBV20-1,CSAVRLSPSYEQYF
TRBJ1-4,TRBV6-2/TRBV6-3,CASSPGESSTNEKLFF
TRBJ1-1,TRBV14,CASSLQTARIPEAFF
TRBJ2-7,TRBV25-1,CASSEYGTNPYEQYF
TRBJ2-3,TRBV11-2,CASSLKIWQAIATDTQYF
TRBJ1-4,TRBV20-1,CSARPGQGTAKLFF
TRBJ2-4,TRBV7-8,CASSREAGHDIQYF
-,TRBV5-1,CVSSLQGTYEQYF
TRBJ2-3,TRBV6-6,CASSYSSGRITDTQYF
TRBJ2-7,TRBV10-3,CAISSRVDYEQYF
TRBJ2-3,TRBV30,CAWSVSLGGWSDTQYF
-,TRBV20-1,CSAPRPGQGFEQYF
TRBJ2-7,TRBV6-5,CASSYGLGFFYEQYF
-,TRBV13,CASSGPRDSLYEQYF
TRBJ2-1,TRBV29-1,CSVADLGLAGEFF
TRBJ1-4,TRBV20-1,CSAREPGGLSNEKLFF
TRBJ2-1,TRBV25-1,CASSGPQGLAPYNEQFF
TRBJ2-7,TRBV29-1,CSVVLSGFIYEQYF
TRBJ2-7,TRBV10-3,CAIAPDRGNYEQYF
TRBJ2-6,TRBV6-5,CASSTFSGANVLTF
TRBJ1-5,TRBV21-1,CASNNVWQSSNQPQHF
TRBJ2-3,TRBV20-1,CSARDPREGWTDTQYF
TRBJ2-3,TRBV20-1,CSARDGREGNTQYF
TRBJ2-7,TRBV7-2,CASGRDPAGEQYF
TRBJ2-1,TRBV5-1,CASSLKLASNEQFF
TRBJ2-3,TRBV7-6,CASSLAALGRQDTQYF
TRBJ2-4,TRBV7-2,CASSFSGGGGKNIQYF
-,TRBV4-1,CASSQDFATGGVRETQYF
TRBJ1-2,TRBV20-1,CSARALGQANYGYTF
TRBJ2-7,TRBV12-5,CASGLVPSVSGHSYEQYF